In this sample, the clone carrying this T cell receptor beta chain turned up many times. Antigen unknown. Trimming left V 0 bases short and J 4 bases short, with 8 bases between. This CDR3 comprises 13 residues. Germline V CDR1 and CDR2: GTSNPN, SVGIG (reference sequence). These data belong to a study of T cells after yellow fever vaccination. Study results and caveats: In FACS-sorted repertoires, abundant clonotypes from the bulk population could appear as contaminants.

TCRdb recomputed calls from the 5' RACE reads with MiXCR, one row per CDR3 protein. The sample shows about 310,000 distinct CDR3 sequences, 3.6% of them seen only once. This receptor was identified in a young man who received the YFV17D yellow fever vaccine. The chain is built from TRBV30 and TRBJ2-3, with D perhaps being TRBD1 or TRBD2 (5 bases each). The source material was PBMCs, sampled on the day of the yellow fever booster vaccination. The DNA of the CDR3 is TGTGCCTGGAGTGTTTTGGGGGCAGATACGCAGTATTTT. Its translation is CAWSVLGADTQYF.